The rows below give T cell receptor beta chains drawn from one sample of a study of cytotoxic CD8 clonotypes in ibrutinib-treated CLL. Generated by immunoSEQ multiplex PCR, the TCRdb table keeps only in-frame clones and is missing some. The table lists roughly 250,000 clones, 70% of them singletons. Sample: PBMCs, taken after 24 months of ibrutinib treatment. These receptors originate from a human donor with chronic lymphocytic leukemia. The CDR3 runs from the conserved cysteine through the conserved F or W. The D gene is left open where the match is weak. Only part of the rows carry a size: once, few, many, or a class if the clone is expanded.

j_call | d_call | clone_size | v_call | cdr3_nt | cdr3_aa
TRBJ1-3 | . | once | TRBV18 | TGTGCCAGCTCACCAAGGGACATCATCTCTGGAAACACCATATATTTT | CASSPRDIISGNTIYF
TRBJ2-1 | . | . | TRBV28 | TGTGCCAGCAGCATTAGTTTGGGAGGCTCCTACAATGAGCAGTTCTTC | CASSISLGGSYNEQFF
TRBJ1-5 | . | . | TRBV7-6 | TGTGCCAGCAGCCGACAGACGAATCAGCCCCAGCATTTT | CASSRQTNQPQHF
TRBJ2-1 | . | . | TRBV9 | TGTGCCAGCATCCTCTCCCCAGGGGAGCAGTTCTTC | CASILSPGEQFF
TRBJ2-5 | TRBD2 | . | TRBV4-1 | TGCGCCAGCAGCCAAGGCGGGAGCGGGGAGACCCAGTACTTC | CASSQGGSGETQYF
TRBJ2-7 | . | . | TRBV6-5 | TGTGCCAGTGTCCTTGGACAAGCGCCAAACGAGCAGTACTTC | CASVLGQAPNEQYF
TRBJ1-1 | . | . | TRBV6-4 | TGTGCCAGCAAGCCAGGACAGATGAACACTGAAGCTTTCTTT | CASKPGQMNTEAFF
TRBJ1-4 | . | . | TRBV28 | TGTGCCAGCGGAGGGGCAACTAATGAAAAACTGTTTTTT | CASGGATNEKLFF
TRBJ2-7 | . | few | TRBV7-6 | TGTGCCAGCAGCCCAGCGGGACACGGTGAGGGTGAGCAGTACTTC | CASSPAGHGEGEQYF
TRBJ1-2 | TRBD1 | . | TRBV4-2 | TGTGCCAGCAGCCATTCCGAGGGACAGGTACACTATGGCTACACCTTC | CASSHSEGQVHYGYTF
TRBJ2-7 | TRBD2 | few | TRBV9 | TGTGCCAGCAGCGTAGTGCCGACTAGCGAAACCTACGAGCAGTACTTC | CASSVVPTSETYEQYF
TRBJ2-7 | . | . | TRBV13 | TGTGCCAGCAGCCTACCCGGGACTTCTTCCTACGAGCAGTACTTC | CASSLPGTSSYEQYF
TRBJ2-1 | TRBD2 | . | TRBV11-3 | TGTGCCAGCAGATTTATAGCGGGCTCCACCTACAATGAGCAGTTCTTC | CASRFIAGSTYNEQFF
TRBJ2-1 | TRBD2 | . | TRBV7-3 | TGTGCCAGCAGCTTTGGGTCTAGCGGGACAGCCGGATCCTACAATGAGCAGTTCTTC | CASSFGSSGTAGSYNEQFF
TRBJ2-7 | . | . | TRBV4-3 | TGCGCCAGCAGCCAATGGGGACTCCCCGAGCAGTACTTC | CASSQWGLPEQYF
TRBJ1-5 | . | . | TRBV4-2 | TGTGCCAGCAGCCAAGCAGGGAGCAATCAGCCCCAGCATTTT | CASSQAGSNQPQHF
TRBJ1-2 | . | . | TRBV7-2 | TGTGCCAGCAGCTTATCAGCCCAACCCTACACCTTC | CASSLSAQPYTF
TRBJ2-1 | . | . | TRBV28 | TGTGCCAGCACCGTAATGACATCGACTATGGGGACCAATGAGCAGTTCTTC | CASTVMTSTMGTNEQFF
TRBJ1-2 | . | . | TRBV5-1 | TGCGCCAGCAGCTGGGAGAAATCCAGGGGCGGCTACACCTTC | CASSWEKSRGGYTF
TRBJ1-3 | . | . | TRBV7-3 | TGTGCCAGCAGCTTAGTTGGCCCCCTCTCCTCTGGAAACACCATATATTTT | CASSLVGPLSSGNTIYF
TRBJ2-7 | . | . | TRBV6-5 | TGTGCCAGCAGTTACAATAAGGGGTGGGAGCAGTACTTC | CASSYNKGWEQYF
TRBJ2-7 | . | once | TRBV7-9 | TGTGCCAGCAGCCCGGGGGCGGCCTCCTACGAGCAGTACTTC | CASSPGAASYEQYF
TRBJ1-1 | . | few | TRBV12-5 | TGTGCTAGTGGAACCGACAGTCAAGCTTTCTTT | CASGTDSQAFF
TRBJ2-7 | . | . | TRBV28 | TGTGCCAGCACCCCGGAAGGACGGTACTCCTACGAGCAGTACTTC | CASTPEGRYSYEQYF
TRBJ2-7 | . | . | TRBV6-5 | TGTGCCAGCAGTTACGATCAGGACATAACCTACGAGCAGTACTTC | CASSYDQDITYEQYF
TRBJ1-2 | TRBD1 | once | TRBV29-1 | TGCAGCGTTACCGGGACAGGGGCGTGGACCTTC | CSVTGTGAWTF
TRBJ1-3 | . | . | TRBV9 | TGTGCCAGCAGCTTCCCGGGACTTCCTTCCTCTGGAAACACCATATATTTT | CASSFPGLPSSGNTIYF
TRBJ2-1 | TRBD2 | few | TRBV11-3 | TGTGCCAGCAGCCTCACCGGGCTAGCGGGCTACAATGAGCAGTTCTTC | CASSLTGLAGYNEQFF
TRBJ2-2 | . | few | TRBV9 | TGTGCCAGCAGCGTAGTTGCGTCAAGTCCCGGGGAGCTGTTTTTT | CASSVVASSPGELFF
TRBJ1-1 | TRBD1 | . | TRBV29-1 | TGCACCACCGGGACAGGGCTTGGGTACACTGAAGCTTTCTTT | CTTGTGLGYTEAFF
TRBJ2-3 | TRBD2 | . | TRBV4-2 | TGTGCCAGCAGCGCCGGCGGGACTAGCGGATACACAGATACGCAGTATTTT | CASSAGGTSGYTDTQYF
TRBJ1-2 | TRBD1 | . | TRBV28 | TGTGCCAGCCAGTCAGGGGGCAACTATGGCTACACCTTC | CASQSGGNYGYTF
TRBJ1-1 | . | . | TRBV27 | TGTGCCAGTCACGCTAGAGTAGGTGAAGCTTTCTTT | CASHARVGEAFF
TRBJ1-1 | . | . | TRBV9 | TGTGCCAGCAGCGTAGTTAAGGGGAAAGCTGAAGCTTTCTTT | CASSVVKGKAEAFF
TRBJ2-3 | TRBD1 | few | TRBV11-2 | TGTGCCAGCAGCTCTCGGACAGGGTCAGATACGCAGTATTTT | CASSSRTGSDTQYF
TRBJ2-7 | TRBD1 | . | TRBV6-5 | TGTGCCAGCAGGACAGGGGGGACAATCTACGAGCAGTACTTC | CASRTGGTIYEQYF
TRBJ1-2 | TRBD1 | . | TRBV5-4 | TGTGCCAGCAGGCGGGACAGGGAAACGGCTGGCTACACCTTC | CASRRDRETAGYTF
TRBJ2-1 | . | once | TRBV30 | TGTGCCCGGAGCGGACTGACAGATGAGCAGTTCTTC | CARSGLTDEQFF
TRBJ1-5 | TRBD1 | . | TRBV11-2 | TGTGCCAGCAGCGCCACAGGGGGCAATCAGCCCCAGCATTTT | CASSATGGNQPQHF
TRBJ1-5 | . | . | TRBV27 | TGTGCCAGCCGCGAAAATAGGGACAGCAATCAGCCCCAGCATTTT | CASRENRDSNQPQHF
TRBJ1-6 | TRBD1 | . | TRBV6-5 | TGTGCCAGCAGTTACTCACGGGACAGGTCTTTTCACTTT | CASSYSRDRSFHF
TRBJ1-3 | . | . | TRBV6-7 | TGTGCCAGCAGCATAGTCGCGCCTCGAGGCAGAAACACCATATATTTT | CASSIVAPRGRNTIYF
TRBJ1-3 | . | . | TRBV28 | TGTGCCAGCAGTTTTTCTACAGGGATGAACACCATATATTTT | CASSFSTGMNTIYF
TRBJ2-2 | . | . | TRBV5-1 | TGCGCCAGCAGCTTGGATTCTGAGAACACCGGGGAGCTGTTTTTT | CASSLDSENTGELFF
TRBJ1-5 | . | . | TRBV5-6 | TGTGCCAGCAGCTCGAGGGACTTCCGGGGACAGCCCCAGCATTTT | CASSSRDFRGQPQHF
TRBJ2-3 | . | few | TRBV25-1 | TGTGCCAGCAGTGAAGGGGGTACGCAGTATTTT | CASSEGGTQYF